This record covers a single TCR beta chain. Its cognate antigen is unknown. Time point defined: 2015-2016 season, pre-vaccination. Sorted blood CD4 subsets were sequenced before and after adults received seasonal inactivated influenza vaccine. Germline V gives CDR1 SGHAT, CDR2 FQNNGV. V was pared by 0 bases and J by 6 bases, with 8 bases of the junction left unmatched. The CDR3 has 17 residues. This record comes from a study of follicular helper T cells after annual influenza vaccination. Study summary: Sampling occurred days 0, 7 and 28 after each influenza vaccination. Study findings and constraints: Just roughly 9.5-20% of cells analyzed had recovered productive TCRB sequences.

Measured with immunoSEQ multiplex PCR; TCRdb has only the in-frame clones, and not every one. Of approximately 12,000 clones listed, about 80% are singletons. The chain uses TRBV11-2 and TRBJ2-7, with 13 positions matching TRBD2. The source was CXCR5+ CD38- circulating T follicular helper cells from blood, collected on the day of influenza vaccination. Subset here: circulating Tfh, non-naive CD4+CXCR5+PD-1+ (ICOS+CD38+ or ICOS-CD38-). This sequence originates from an adult who received the influenza vaccine. The CDR3 sequence is CASSLEGLAGSRGEQYF. CDR3 DNA: TGTGCCAGCAGCTTAGAGGGACTAGCGGGGTCGCGGGGCGAGCAGTACTTC.